This T cell receptor beta chain was captured in a study of T cell repertoires in cytomegalovirus infection. General study results and limits: Dominant in the ex vivo response were TCR beta clonotypes restricted by HLA-C and specific for CMV.

This clonotype was seen at least ten times. The antigen remains undetermined. One entry per CDR3 protein results from TCRdb running MiXCR on the reads. The table records around 450,000 distinct CDR3 sequences, about 11% of them present only once. The CDR3 consists of 14 residues. Trimming stripped 3 bases from V and 0 bases from J, with 6 bases between. Germline-derived CDR1 and CDR2 are SGHTA and FQGNSA. The sequence was collected from a human donor in good health (CMV status not recorded). Some clones in this sample may be carry-over from other donors' samples. The V call is TRBV7-2, the J call TRBJ1-3; D gene unclear. The sample comprised PBMCs. DNA for the CDR3: TGTGCCAGCAGCTTGGAAATCTCTGGAAACACCATATATTTT. The encoded protein is CASSLEISGNTIYF.